Below, 14 T cell receptor beta chains from the same sample are listed, as sequenced in a study of CD8 T cells in Susac syndrome. An input of about 0.5 to 1 ug of RNA was subjected to reverse transcription using random hexamers. TCRdb ran MiXCR on the immunoSEQ multiplex PCR reads and lists one entry per CDR3 protein. This sample has approximately 180,000 distinct CDR3 sequences, with nearly 97% found just once. The material sequenced was CD4+ T cells from PBMCs. These receptors were taken from a human donor with multiple sclerosis.

The chain couples TRBV30 to TRBJ1-1; no clear D. The CDR3 has 14 residues. Trimming stripped 4 bases from V and 5 bases from J, with 17 bases between. The germline CDR1 and CDR2 sequences are GTSNPN and SVGIG (reference sequence). This CDR3 is CAWTEGPRGTEAFF. The CDR3 DNA is TGTGCCTGGACAGAGGGCCCCCGAGGAACTGAAGCTTTCTTT.

The J gene is TRBJ1-2, the V gene TRBV5-4, with D possibly matching TRBD1 (5 bases). This CDR3 comprises 13 residues. CDR1 is SGHNT and CDR2 is YYREEE in the germline V gene (reference sequence). V was pared by 3 bases and J by 2 bases, with 8 bases between. CDR3 region: CASSSRENYGYTF. The CDR3 DNA sequence: TGTGCCAGCAGCTCCAGGGAGAACTATGGCTACACCTTC.

CDR3 nucleotides: TGCAGTGTTGGGACAGCTGGAAACACCATATATTTT. Its protein is CSVGTAGNTIYF. The V gene is TRBV20-1, the J gene TRBJ1-3; 7 nucleotides align to TRBD1. The CDR3 loop spans 12 amino acids. Germline V CDR1 and CDR2: DFQATT, SNEGSKA (reference sequence). V lost 7 bases to trimming and J lost 2 bases; unmatched junction nucleotides: 2.

This clonotype was detected once. The chain links TRBV20-1 to TRBJ2-5; 8 bases match TRBD2. This CDR3 comprises 13 residues. Germline CDR1 is DFQATT and CDR2 is SNEGSKA (reference sequence). V lost 1 base and J lost 5; bases outside the gene matches: 3. In nucleotides, the CDR3 is TGCAGTGCTAGAGGCGGGGGGCGGGAGACCCAGTACTTC. Translated, it gives CSARGGGRETQYF.

V gene TRBV6-1 combines with J gene TRBJ2-5; D uncertain. The CDR3 runs to 16 residues. The V gene's germline CDR1 is MNHNS and CDR2 SASEGT. V was clipped by 7 bases and J by 3 bases, with 21 bases between them. The CDR3 DNA follows: TGTGCCAGCAAAACCCCACCCCACTCTGGCGAAGAGACCCAGTACTTC. It specifies CASKTPPHSGEETQYF.

The V call is TRBV29-1, the J call TRBJ2-7; D remains ambiguous. The V gene's germline CDR1 is SQVTM and CDR2 ANQGSEA. CDR3 length: 12 residues. Deletions cut 0 bases from V and 5 bases from J, with 8 bases between. Here the CDR3 DNA reads TGCAGCGTTGAAGAGGGCGTCGACGAGCAGTACTTC. Translating it yields CSVEEGVDEQYF.

This rearrangement joins TRBV3-1 to TRBJ2-7; no firm D call. The length of the CDR3 is 11 residues. V lost 2 bases to trimming and J lost 3 bases, with 2 bases between them. Germline lookup yields CDR1 LGHDT and CDR2 YNNKEL (reference sequence). In DNA, the CDR3 is TGTGCCAGCAGCCAAATCTACGAGCAGTACTTC. This gives the protein CASSQIYEQYF.

In its sample, this clonotype was seen a few times. J is TRBJ1-2 and V is TRBV19; TRBD1 might be the D (5 bases). The CDR3 covers 14 residues. V was shortened by 2 bases and J by 0 bases, with 7 bases between the two germline ends. Germline values: CDR1 LNHDA, CDR2 SQIVND (reference sequence). The CDR3 region has the DNA TGTGCCAGTAGTATAACAGGAACTAACTATGGCTACACCTTC. Translating gives CASSITGTNYGYTF.

This chain connects TRBV12-3 or TRBV12-4 to TRBJ2-6; D is unresolved. CDR3 length equals 17 residues. V was pared by 6 bases and J by 0 bases, with 15 bases between. CDR3 region: CASSRTTSRSGANVLTF. The CDR3 DNA reads TGTGCCAGCAGCCGAACGACAAGCCGCTCTGGGGCCAACGTCCTGACTTTC.

The V and J genes are TRBV30 and TRBJ1-2; TRBD1 agrees at 8 bases. The germline V gene has CDR1 GTSNPN and CDR2 SVGIG (reference sequence). The CDR3 length is 15 residues. The junction had 7 bases not matched to a gene; V was cut back by 0 bases and J by 4 bases. The CDR3 nucleotides are TGTGCCTGGAGTGTAGGCGTGGACAGGGTCTATGGCTACACCTTC. It is translated as CAWSVGVDRVYGYTF.

The rearrangement uses TRBV5-1 and TRBJ2-7; 8 bases fit TRBD1. With V trimmed by 4 bases and J by 9 bases, 6 bases remained unmatched. CDR1 and CDR2 from the germline V gene are SGHRS and YFSETQ. The CDR3 covers 12 residues. The CDR3 here is CASSGDRFRQYF. CDR3 sequence (DNA): TGCGCCAGCAGCGGGGACAGGTTCCGGCAGTACTTC.

This clonotype was observed once. V and J are TRBV2 and TRBJ1-1; no firm D call. CDR3 length: 14 residues. V lost 2 bases and J lost 0, with 7 bases in between. Germline CDR1 SNHLY, CDR2 FYNNEI. CDR3 coding DNA: TGTGCCAGCAGTGAATTCGTCATGAACACTGAAGCTTTCTTT. Translating it yields CASSEFVMNTEAFF. Variable domain in full (rest from reference TRBV2 and TRBJ1-1): EPEVTQTPSHQVTQMGQEVILRCVPISNHLYFYWYRQILGQKVEFLVSFYNNEISEKSEIFDDQFSVERPDGSNFTLKIRSTKLEDSAMYFCASSEFVMNTEAFFGQGTRLTVV.

This sequence joins TRBV14 and TRBJ2-1; 12 bases match TRBD2. V shed 0 bases and J 6 bases; nucleotides not matched to a gene: 9. The CDR3 runs to 18 residues. Germline CDR1 and CDR2: SGHDN and FVKESK. CDR3 in amino acids: CASSQDPTRLAGVNEQFF. DNA for the CDR3: TGTGCCAGCAGCCAAGATCCCACTCGACTAGCGGGGGTCAATGAGCAGTTCTTC.

The J gene is TRBJ1-2, the V gene TRBV29-1, with D uncertain. This CDR3 is 11 amino acids long. Germline V gene sequence: CDR1 SQVTM, CDR2 ANQGSEA. Between the trimmed V and J ends, which lost 4 bases and 6 bases, there was a span of 9 bases. The CDR3 nucleotides read TGCAGCGTTGGGGCTACCGATGGCTACACCTTC. Its translation: CSVGATDGYTF.